One and the same sample provided the 25 T cell receptor beta chains below, sequenced in a study of OX40 agonist ivuxolimab in advanced cancers. Sequencing used immunoSEQ multiplex PCR; TCRdb keeps in-frame clones, though not all of them. The data show roughly 8,000 clones, about four fifths seen once. Sequenced material: CD4+ or CD8+ T cells sorted from blood, taken in a trial of the OX40 agonist ivuxolimab. All receptors derive from an adult with an advanced solid tumor such as melanoma, head and neck, liver or kidney cancer.

The chain is built from TRBV7-2 and TRBJ2-3, with D possibly being TRBD2 (6 bases). This CDR3 is 15 amino acids long. The V gene's germline CDR1 is SGHTA and CDR2 FQGNSA. With 0 bases removed from V and 0 bases from J, the gap between germline ends came to 7 bases. The CDR3 protein is CASSLAGTSTDTQYF. In DNA form, the CDR3 reads TGTGCCAGCAGCTTAGCAGGGACTAGCACAGATACGCAGTATTTT.

This clone was detected only once. V and J are TRBV7-6 and TRBJ2-5; 11 nucleotides agree with TRBD2. CDR1 and CDR2 from the germline V gene are SGHVS and FNYEAQ. The CDR3 is 17 amino acids. Unmatched junction bases numbered 6, after V lost 0 bases and J lost 3 bases. In DNA, the CDR3 is TGTGCCAGCAGCTTAGCCTTTTTAGCGGGGGGGGAAGAGACCCAGTACTTC. Translation gives CASSLAFLAGGEETQYF.

This clone was counted once. The chain combines TRBV5-1 with TRBJ2-7; TRBD1 or TRBD2 may be the D gene (5 bases each). Germline V lookup: CDR1 SGHRS, CDR2 YFSETQ. The germline V and J ends were trimmed by 6 bases and 7 bases, with 17 bases remaining between them. The CDR3 totals 13 residues. The CDR3 bases are TGCGCCAGCACCCCCGCGGGCCCAGGGGAGCAGTACTTC. Encoded protein: CASTPAGPGEQYF.

The chain links TRBV2 to TRBJ2-1; the D call may be TRBD1 or TRBD2 (5 bases each). The CDR3 has 12 residues. Germline V CDR1 and CDR2: SNHLY, FYNNEI. V was clipped by 10 bases and J by 7 bases, with 14 bases between them. The CDR3 DNA reads TGTGCCACAGGGACCCTCGTGAATGAGCAGTTCTTC. Translated, it gives CATGTLVNEQFF.

The rearrangement joins TRBV5-4 to TRBJ2-1; D might be TRBD1 (5 bases). The CDR3 totals 13 residues. Trimming stripped 2 bases from V and 9 bases from J, with 12 bases between. From germline, CDR1 is SGHNT and CDR2 YYREEE (reference sequence). CDR3 DNA: TGTGCCAGCAGCTTTGGTCAGGGTTTTGAGCAGTTCTTC. Residues: CASSFGQGFEQFF.

The rearrangement joins TRBV27 to TRBJ2-7; 9 bases match TRBD1. Germline V gives CDR1 MNHEY, CDR2 SMNVEV (reference sequence). The CDR3 contains 14 residues. V lost 6 bases to trimming and J lost 3 bases; unmatched junction nucleotides: 6. The CDR3 region has the DNA TGTGCCAGCAGAACAGTGGGACAGGGCTACGAGCAGTACTTC. This sequence encodes CASRTVGQGYEQYF.

The J gene is TRBJ1-1, the V gene TRBV11-2; D gene unclear. The CDR3 runs 15 residues. Germline V gives CDR1 SGHAT, CDR2 FQNNGV. The V end was cut by 4 bases, the J end by 0 bases, with 12 bases between. CDR3 DNA sequence: TGTGCCAGCAGCTCCGCCGGGAGCCTGAACACTGAAGCTTTCTTT. This encodes CASSSAGSLNTEAFF.

The rearrangement joins TRBV4-3 to TRBJ2-7, with 8 positions matching TRBD1. The CDR3 covers 16 residues. V lost 2 bases, J lost 0 bases, and 6 bases stayed unmatched. CDR1 is LGHNA, CDR2 YSLEER, per germline. CDR3 DNA sequence: TGCGCCAGCAGCCAAATGACAGGGGTCGCCTCCTACGAGCAGTACTTC. Translated: CASSQMTGVASYEQYF.

The rearrangement uses TRBV18 and TRBJ2-7; D possibly corresponds to TRBD1 (6 bases). The ends were cut back, 6 bases at V and 0 bases at J, with 9 bases in the middle. Germline V CDR1 and CDR2: KGHSH, LQKENI. The CDR3 loop spans 13 amino acids. The DNA of the CDR3 is TGTGCCAGCTCCCCGACAGGCTCCTACGAGCAGTACTTC. Protein sequence: CASSPTGSYEQYF.

CDR3 sequence (DNA): TGTGCCAGCAGCTTAGAACGGGGGGCTCCTAATGAGCAGTTCTTC. Amino acids: CASSLERGAPNEQFF. The gene calls are TRBV11-2 and TRBJ2-1, with D perhaps TRBD2 (7 bases). Germline CDR1 SGHAT, CDR2 FQNNGV. V dropped 0 bases and J dropped 7 bases, with 13 bases sitting between them. CDR3 length: 15 amino acids.

The gene calls are TRBV2 and TRBJ1-2; D perhaps matches TRBD1 (5 bases). The CDR3 extends over 15 amino acids. With 4 bases removed from V and 0 bases from J, the gap between germline ends came to 12 bases. Germline-derived CDR1 and CDR2 are SNHLY and FYNNEI. For the CDR3, the DNA is TGTGCCAGCAGTGTAACCCCGGGGGCTAACTATGGCTACACCTTC. It yields the protein CASSVTPGANYGYTF.

The chain links TRBV9 to TRBJ2-5; 7 bases agree with TRBD2. Germline loops: CDR1 SGDLS, CDR2 YYNGEE. The CDR3 contains 15 residues. Unmatched junction bases numbered 8, after V lost 0 bases and J lost 6 bases. This CDR3 reads CASSVGGGGMQTQYF. CDR3 DNA sequence: TGTGCCAGCAGCGTAGGTGGGGGGGGGATGCAGACCCAGTACTTC.

In nucleotides, the CDR3 is TGTGCCAGCAGCCCCCCGGAGTGGGATAGCAATCAGCCCCAGCATTTT. This encodes CASSPPEWDSNQPQHF. The rearrangement joins TRBV7-9 to TRBJ1-5, with D uncertain. Germline V gives CDR1 SEHNR, CDR2 FQNEAQ (reference sequence). The ends were cut back, 5 bases at V and 0 bases at J, with 14 bases in the middle. CDR3 length equals 16 residues. The full variable domain, with the rest looked up from reference TRBV7-9 and TRBJ1-5, is DTGVSQNPRHKITKRGQNVTFRCDPISEHNRLYWYRQTLGQGPEFLTYFQNEAQLEKSRLLSDRFSAERPKGSFSTLEIQRTEQGDSAMYLCASSPPEWDSNQPQHFGDGTRLSIL.

V usage is TRBV6-5 and J usage is TRBJ1-2; TRBD1 matches at 8 bases. This CDR3 contains 16 residues. V dropped 2 bases and J dropped 5; count of bases not matched to a gene: 10. Germline loops: CDR1 MNHEY, CDR2 SVGAGI. CDR3: CASSYRPDGQGYGYTF. The CDR3 region has the DNA TGTGCCAGCAGTTACCGCCCCGACGGACAGGGTTATGGCTACACCTTC.

The V gene is TRBV2, the J gene TRBJ2-7, with TRBD1 identical over 9 bases. Germline V gene data show CDR1 as SNHLY and CDR2 as FYNNEI. The CDR3 sequence is 15 residues long. V lost 6 bases to trimming and J lost 3 bases; unmatched junction nucleotides: 9. The CDR3 loop reads CASRDGDRALYEQYF. CDR3 sequence (DNA): TGTGCCAGCAGGGATGGGGACAGGGCCCTCTACGAGCAGTACTTC.

The chain couples TRBV19 to TRBJ1-2; 7 bases fit TRBD1. The CDR3 runs to 16 residues. Unmatched junction bases numbered 17, after V lost 7 bases and J lost 6 bases. CDR1 is LNHDA, CDR2 SQIVND, per germline (reference sequence). CDR3 loop: CASKPSQGIDLDGYTF. The CDR3 DNA follows: TGTGCCAGTAAGCCCTCACAGGGGATTGATTTGGATGGCTACACCTTC.

V usage is TRBV13 and J usage is TRBJ2-3, with 7 bases fitting TRBD1. V trimming: 4 bases; J trimming: 2 bases; junction bases outside the gene matches: 12. This CDR3 spans 17 amino acids. Germline CDR1 PRHDT, CDR2 FYEKMQ (reference sequence). The CDR3 protein is CASSSSGTVAVTDTQYF. As DNA, the CDR3 is TGTGCCAGCAGCTCCTCCGGGACAGTAGCCGTCACAGATACGCAGTATTTT.

The chain is built from TRBV5-1 and TRBJ2-3, with 10 bases fitting TRBD1. The CDR3 totals 16 residues. CDR1 is SGHRS and CDR2 is YFSETQ in the germline V gene. V shed 3 bases, J shed 4 bases, and the junction held 8 bases outside the gene matches. The CDR3 DNA follows: TGCGCCAGCAGCTCCTTAGGACAGGGGGAGGCAGATACGCAGTATTTT. Protein product: CASSSLGQGEADTQYF.

The chain uses TRBV27 and TRBJ2-7; 7 nucleotides match TRBD2. From germline, CDR1 is MNHEY and CDR2 SMNVEV (reference sequence). V trimming: 9 bases; J trimming: 3 bases; junction bases outside the gene matches: 11. This CDR3 comprises 14 residues. CDR3 bases: TGTGCCAGTGGGCTGGCGGGAGTCGGCTACGAGCAGTACTTC. Protein: CASGLAGVGYEQYF.

As for this clone: Other DNA sequences of this sample code for an identical CDR3. This rearrangement joins TRBV5-1 to TRBJ2-7; 11 positions match TRBD2. After removal of 4 bases from V and 3 bases from J, the junction contained 3 bases not matched to a gene. There are 14 residues in the CDR3. CDR1 and CDR2 from the germline V gene are SGHRS and YFSETQ. The CDR3 loop reads CASSTSGGDYEQYF. The CDR3 DNA reads TGCGCCAGCAGCACTAGCGGGGGAGACTACGAGCAGTACTTC.

V and J are TRBV9 and TRBJ2-1; 12 bases agree with TRBD2. The trim removed 4 bases at V and 1 base at J, leaving 3 bases unmatched. The germline V gene has CDR1 SGDLS and CDR2 YYNGEE. CDR3 size: 16 residues. The CDR3 DNA reads TGTGCCAGCAGCAAGACTAGCGGGGGATCCTACAATGAGCAGTTCTTC. It specifies CASSKTSGGSYNEQFF.

CDR3 residues: CASSLGLAPDTQYF. CDR3 DNA sequence: TGCGCCAGCAGCCTAGGACTAGCCCCCGATACGCAGTATTTT. This rearrangement joins TRBV4-1 to TRBJ2-3; 8 bases line up with TRBD2. The CDR3 runs 14 residues. The V and J ends lost 4 bases and 6 bases, in that order; junction bases with no gene match: 6. Germline V gives CDR1 MGHRA, CDR2 YSYEKL.

V is TRBV28 and J is TRBJ2-5; a possible D gene is TRBD2 (6 bases). There are 15 residues in the CDR3. From germline, CDR1 is MDHEN and CDR2 SYDVKM. Trimming took off 7 bases at V and 5 bases at J, with 20 bases between the two ends. CDR3 sequence: CASITGAGTGETQYF. For the CDR3, the DNA is TGTGCCAGCATCACCGGGGCGGGGACCGGGGAGACCCAGTACTTC.

The V and J genes are TRBV2 and TRBJ2-7; maybe TRBD1 (6 bases). Trimming pared 9 bases from V and 0 bases from J, leaving 15 bases between. Germline V gene sequence: CDR1 SNHLY, CDR2 FYNNEI. The CDR3 extends over 14 amino acids. The CDR3 loop is CASSIRGGSYEQYF. CDR3 in DNA: TGTGCCAGTAGTATACGAGGGGGCTCCTACGAGCAGTACTTC.

Concerning this clone: The CDR3 does not close with the conserved phenylalanine or tryptophan, likely indicating a read error. The DNA is left out, because the CDR3 cannot be placed on it with certainty; the CDR3 is given as TCRdb lists it. The rearrangement links TRBV5-8 to TRBJ1-2. Germline V gene data show CDR1 as SGHTS and CDR2 as YDEGEE. Termini included, the CDR3 measures 15 amino acids. The CDR3 protein is CASSLLKGWDGRVRI.